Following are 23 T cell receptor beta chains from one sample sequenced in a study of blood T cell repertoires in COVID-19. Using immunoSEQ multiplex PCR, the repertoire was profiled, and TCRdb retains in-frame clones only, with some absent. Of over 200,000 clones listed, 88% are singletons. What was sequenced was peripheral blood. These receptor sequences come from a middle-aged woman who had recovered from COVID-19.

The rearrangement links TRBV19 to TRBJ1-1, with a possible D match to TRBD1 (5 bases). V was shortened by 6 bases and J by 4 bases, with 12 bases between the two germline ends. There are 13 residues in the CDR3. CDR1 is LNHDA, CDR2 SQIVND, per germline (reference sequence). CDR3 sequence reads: CASRLLGGTEAFF. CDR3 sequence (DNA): TGTGCCAGTAGACTCTTGGGGGGCACTGAAGCTTTCTTT.

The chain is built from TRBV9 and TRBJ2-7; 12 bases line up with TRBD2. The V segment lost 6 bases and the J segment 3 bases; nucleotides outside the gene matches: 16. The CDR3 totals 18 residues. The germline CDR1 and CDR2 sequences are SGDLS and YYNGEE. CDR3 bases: TGTGCCAGCACCCTCCCCCCCTCAACTAGCGGGAGGCACTACGAGCAGTACGTC. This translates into CASTLPPSTSGRHYEQYV.

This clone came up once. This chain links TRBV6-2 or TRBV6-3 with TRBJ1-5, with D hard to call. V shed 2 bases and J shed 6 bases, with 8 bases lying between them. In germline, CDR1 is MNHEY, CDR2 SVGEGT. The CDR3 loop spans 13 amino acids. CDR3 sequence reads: CASSYDAGQPQHF. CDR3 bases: TGTGCCAGCAGTTACGACGCGGGTCAGCCCCAGCATTTT.

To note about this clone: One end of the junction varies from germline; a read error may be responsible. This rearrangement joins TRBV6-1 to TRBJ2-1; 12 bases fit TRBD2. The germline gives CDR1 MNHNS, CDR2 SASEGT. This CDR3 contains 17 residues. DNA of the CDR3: TGTGCCAGCAGTGCCCCTAGCGGGAGGGCCTCCTACAATGAGCGGTTCTTC. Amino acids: CASSAPSGRASYNERFF.

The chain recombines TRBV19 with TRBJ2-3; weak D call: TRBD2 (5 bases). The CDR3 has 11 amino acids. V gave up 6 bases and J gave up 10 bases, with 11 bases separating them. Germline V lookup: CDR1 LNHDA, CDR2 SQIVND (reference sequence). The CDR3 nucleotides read TGTGCCAGTAGCCCCGGGGTCCCGCAGTATTTT. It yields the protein CASSPGVPQYF.

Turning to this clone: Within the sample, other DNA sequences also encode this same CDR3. This CDR3 is CASSYRTGGNTEAFF. In DNA form, the CDR3 reads TGTGCCAGCAGTTACCGGACCGGGGGGAACACTGAAGCTTTCTTT. The chain recombines TRBV6-2 or TRBV6-3 with TRBJ1-1; maybe TRBD1 (5 bases). The germline gives CDR1 MNHEY, CDR2 SVGEGT. V was shortened by 2 bases and J by 1 base, with 11 bases between the two germline ends. The CDR3 totals 15 residues.

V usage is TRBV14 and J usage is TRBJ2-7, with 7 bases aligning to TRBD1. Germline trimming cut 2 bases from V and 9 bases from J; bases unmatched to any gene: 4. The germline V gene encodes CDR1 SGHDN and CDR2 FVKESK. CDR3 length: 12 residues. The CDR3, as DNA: TGTGCCAGCAGCCAAACACGACAGGGGCAGTACTTC. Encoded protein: CASSQTRQGQYF.

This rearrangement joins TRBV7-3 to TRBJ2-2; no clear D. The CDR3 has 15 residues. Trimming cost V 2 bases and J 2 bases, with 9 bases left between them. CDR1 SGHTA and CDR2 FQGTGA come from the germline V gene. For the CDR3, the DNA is TGTGCCAGCAGCTTATGGGCATCCAACACCGGGGAGCTGTTTTTT. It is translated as CASSLWASNTGELFF.

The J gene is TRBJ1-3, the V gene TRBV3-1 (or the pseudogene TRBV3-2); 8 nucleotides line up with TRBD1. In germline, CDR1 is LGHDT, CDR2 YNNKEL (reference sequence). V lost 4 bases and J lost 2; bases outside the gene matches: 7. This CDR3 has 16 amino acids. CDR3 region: CASSPLQQGAGNTIYF. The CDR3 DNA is TGTGCCAGCAGCCCCCTACAACAGGGGGCTGGAAACACCATATATTTT.

Here the CDR3 reads CSASSGTGIYGYTF. The CDR3 region has the DNA TGCAGTGCTAGTTCCGGGACAGGTATCTATGGCTACACCTTC. The rearrangement uses TRBV20-1 and TRBJ1-2; 8 bases fit TRBD1. The CDR3 runs to 14 residues. Germline values: CDR1 DFQATT, CDR2 SNEGSKA (reference sequence). V was clipped by 3 bases and J by 4 bases; unmatched bases: 7.

This chain's CDR3 is CAWSTTGGKETQYF. In DNA, the CDR3 is TGTGCCTGGAGCACGACAGGGGGAAAAGAGACCCAGTACTTC. The chain joins TRBV30 to TRBJ2-5; 9 positions agree with TRBD1. The length of the CDR3 is 14 residues. In germline, CDR1 is GTSNPN, CDR2 SVGIG (reference sequence). Losses at the gene ends were 3 bases for V and 3 bases for J; bases not matched to a gene: 5.

The CDR3 DNA reads TGCAGCGTTGTTGGGACCCCCGGGACAGGGGGGTTTTACACCTTC. This sequence encodes CSVVGTPGTGGFYTF. The chain combines TRBV29-1 with TRBJ1-2; 11 nucleotides match TRBD1. Germline V CDR1 and CDR2: SQVTM, ANQGSEA. This CDR3 is 15 amino acids long. Trimming at V came to 4 bases and at J to 11 bases, leaving 15 bases not matched to a gene.

CDR3 nucleotide sequence: TGCGCCAGCAGCTTGGGAGGAAACCCTAGCACAGATACGCAGTATTTT. Residues: CASSLGGNPSTDTQYF. The chain joins TRBV5-1 to TRBJ2-3; D call uncertain. The CDR3 consists of 16 residues. Between the trimmed V and J ends, which lost 0 bases and 0 bases, there was a span of 11 bases. The germline V gene has CDR1 SGHRS and CDR2 YFSETQ. The whole variable domain, filled in from reference TRBV5-1 and TRBJ2-3, reads KAGVTQTPRYLIKTRGQQVTLSCSPISGHRSVSWYQQTPGQGLQFLFEYFSETQRNKGNFPGRFSGRQFSNSRSEMNVSTLELGDSALYLCASSLGGNPSTDTQYFGPGTRLTVL.

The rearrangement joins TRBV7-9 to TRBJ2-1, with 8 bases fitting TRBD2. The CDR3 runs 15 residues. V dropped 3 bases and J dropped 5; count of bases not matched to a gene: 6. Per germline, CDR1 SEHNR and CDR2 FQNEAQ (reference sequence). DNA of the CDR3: TGTGCCAGCAGCTTGGCACTAGCGGTACACAATGAGCAGTTCTTC. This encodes CASSLALAVHNEQFF.

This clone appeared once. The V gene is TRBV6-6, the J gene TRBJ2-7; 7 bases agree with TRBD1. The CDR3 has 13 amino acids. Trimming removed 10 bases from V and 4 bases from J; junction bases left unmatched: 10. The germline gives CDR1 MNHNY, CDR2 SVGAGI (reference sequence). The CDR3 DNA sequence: TGTGCCACGTCCCCGGGACAGCTATACGAGCAGTACGTC. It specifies CATSPGQLYEQYV.

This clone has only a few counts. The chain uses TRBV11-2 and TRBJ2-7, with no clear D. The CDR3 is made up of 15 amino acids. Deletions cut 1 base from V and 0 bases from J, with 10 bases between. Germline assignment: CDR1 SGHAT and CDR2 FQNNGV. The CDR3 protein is CASSLVPGYSYEQYF. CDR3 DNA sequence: TGTGCCAGCAGCTTAGTGCCCGGGTACTCCTACGAGCAGTACTTC.

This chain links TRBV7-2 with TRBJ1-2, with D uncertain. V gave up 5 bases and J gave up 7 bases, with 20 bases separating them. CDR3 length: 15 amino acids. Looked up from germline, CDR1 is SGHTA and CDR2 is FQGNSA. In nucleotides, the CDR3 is TGTGCCAGCAGCCCCCGGGTTGGTAGGGAGAGTGGCTACACCTTC. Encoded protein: CASSPRVGRESGYTF. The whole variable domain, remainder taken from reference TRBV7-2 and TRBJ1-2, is GAGVSQSPSNKVTEKGKDVELRCDPISGHTALYWYRQSLGQGLEFLIYFQGNSAPDKSGLPSDRFSAERTGGSVSTLTIQRTQQEDSAVYLCASSPRVGRESGYTFGSGTRLTVV.

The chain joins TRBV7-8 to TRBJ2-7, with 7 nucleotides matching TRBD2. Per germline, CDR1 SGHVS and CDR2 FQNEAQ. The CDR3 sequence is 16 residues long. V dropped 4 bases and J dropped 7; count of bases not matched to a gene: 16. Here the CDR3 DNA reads TGTGCCAGCAGCTCCCGAGCGGGACGGCACCCTGGGGAGCAGTACTTC. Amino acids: CASSSRAGRHPGEQYF.

The CDR3 DNA follows: TGTGCCAGCAGCCCCCGCGGTGGCGAGAGCTTCTCCTACAATGAGCAGTTCTTC. Amino acids: CASSPRGGESFSYNEQFF. The genes are TRBV11-2 and TRBJ2-1, with D unclear. The V end lost 5 bases, the J end lost 0 bases, and 20 bases lay between the germline ends. Per germline, CDR1 SGHAT and CDR2 FQNNGV. CDR3 length: 18 amino acids.

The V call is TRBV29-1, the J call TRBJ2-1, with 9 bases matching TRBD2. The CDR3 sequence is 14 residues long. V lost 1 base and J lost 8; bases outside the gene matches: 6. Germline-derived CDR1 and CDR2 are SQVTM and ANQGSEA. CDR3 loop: CSVEGGTSRDEQFF. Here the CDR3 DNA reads TGCAGCGTTGAAGGGGGGACTAGCCGCGATGAGCAGTTCTTC.

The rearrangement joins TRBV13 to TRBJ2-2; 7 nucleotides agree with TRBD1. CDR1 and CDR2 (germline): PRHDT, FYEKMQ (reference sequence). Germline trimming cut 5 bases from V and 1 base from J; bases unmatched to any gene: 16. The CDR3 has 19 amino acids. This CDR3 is CASSPQAGRTGQNTGELFF. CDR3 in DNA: TGTGCCAGCAGCCCCCAAGCCGGACGGACAGGTCAGAACACCGGGGAGCTGTTTTTT. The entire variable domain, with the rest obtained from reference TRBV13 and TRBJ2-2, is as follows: AAGVIQSPRHLIKEKRETATLKCYPIPRHDTVYWYQQGPGQDPQFLISFYEKMQSDKGSIPDRFSAQQFSDYHSELNMSSLELGDSALYFCASSPQAGRTGQNTGELFFGEGSRLTVL.

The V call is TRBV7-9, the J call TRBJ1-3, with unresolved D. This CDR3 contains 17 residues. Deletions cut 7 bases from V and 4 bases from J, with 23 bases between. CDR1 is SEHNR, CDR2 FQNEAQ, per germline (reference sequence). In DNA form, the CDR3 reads TGTGCCAGCAACAAAAGGAGGGCCCTTTTTCCGGGAAACACCATATATTTT. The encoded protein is CASNKRRALFPGNTIYF.

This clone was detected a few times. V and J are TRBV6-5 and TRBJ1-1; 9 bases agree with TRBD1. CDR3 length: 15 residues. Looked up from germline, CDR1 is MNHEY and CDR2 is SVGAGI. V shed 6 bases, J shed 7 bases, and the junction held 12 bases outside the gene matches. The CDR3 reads CASRARDRVAGEAFF. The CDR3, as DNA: TGTGCCAGCAGGGCGAGGGACAGGGTGGCGGGTGAAGCTTTCTTT.